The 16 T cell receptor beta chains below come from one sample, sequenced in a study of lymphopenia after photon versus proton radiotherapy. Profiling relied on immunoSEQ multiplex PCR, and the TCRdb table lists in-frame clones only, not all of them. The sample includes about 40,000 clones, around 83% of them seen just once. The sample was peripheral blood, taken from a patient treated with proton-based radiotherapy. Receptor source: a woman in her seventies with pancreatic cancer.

The CDR3 region has the DNA TGTGCCAGCAGTGAAGCAGGAAGGCTCTACTCTGGAAACACCATATATTTT. Translation gives CASSEAGRLYSGNTIYF. The chain joins TRBV2 to TRBJ1-3; D call uncertain. CDR1 and CDR2 from the germline V gene are SNHLY and FYNNEI. This CDR3 has 17 residues. Trimming took off 0 bases at V and 0 bases at J, with 12 bases between the two ends.

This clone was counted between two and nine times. CDR3 sequence reads: CSAGGHLLEAFF. As DNA, the CDR3 is TGCAGCGCCGGGGGACACCTCCTTGAGGCTTTCTTT. The V call is TRBV29-1, the J call TRBJ1-1, with D perhaps matching TRBD1 (6 bases). Deletions cut 7 bases from V and 11 bases from J, with 20 bases between. Germline V gene sequence: CDR1 SQVTM, CDR2 ANQGSEA. The CDR3 contains 12 residues.

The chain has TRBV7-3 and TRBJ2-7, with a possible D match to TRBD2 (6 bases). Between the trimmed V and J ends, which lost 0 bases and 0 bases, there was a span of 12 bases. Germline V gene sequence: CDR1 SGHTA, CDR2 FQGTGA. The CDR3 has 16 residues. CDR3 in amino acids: CASSLTEGSFSYEQYF. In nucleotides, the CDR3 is TGTGCCAGCAGCTTAACGGAGGGATCGTTCTCCTACGAGCAGTACTTC.

In DNA form, the CDR3 reads TGTGCCAGCAGTGGTAACGGGGATAATGAAAAACTGTTTTTT. Amino acids: CASSGNGDNEKLFF. The chain uses TRBV2 and TRBJ1-4; D gene ambiguous. Between the trimmed V and J ends, which lost 4 bases and 4 bases, there was a span of 10 bases. The CDR3 runs 14 residues. Germline CDR1 and CDR2: SNHLY and FYNNEI.

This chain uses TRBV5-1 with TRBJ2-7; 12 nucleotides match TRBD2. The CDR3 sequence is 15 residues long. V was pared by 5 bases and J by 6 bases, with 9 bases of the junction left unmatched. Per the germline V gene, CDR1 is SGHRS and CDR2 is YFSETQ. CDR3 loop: CASRTSGSLGGEQYF. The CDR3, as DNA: TGCGCCAGCAGGACTAGCGGGAGTCTCGGCGGCGAGCAGTACTTC. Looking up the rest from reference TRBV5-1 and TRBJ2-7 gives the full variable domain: KAGVTQTPRYLIKTRGQQVTLSCSPISGHRSVSWYQQTPGQGLQFLFEYFSETQRNKGNFPGRFSGRQFSNSRSEMNVSTLELGDSALYLCASRTSGSLGGEQYFGPGTRLTVT.

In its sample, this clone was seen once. The CDR3, as DNA: TGTGCCAGCAGCCCCTTACCCTCCGGGGCCCCATCCTACAATGAGCAGTTCTTC. Its translation: CASSPLPSGAPSYNEQFF. The J gene is TRBJ2-1, the V gene TRBV11-3; TRBD1 or TRBD2 may be the D gene (5 bases each). V was pared by 5 bases and J by 1 base, with 21 bases between. Germline loops: CDR1 SGHNT, CDR2 YENEEA. CDR3 length equals 18 residues.

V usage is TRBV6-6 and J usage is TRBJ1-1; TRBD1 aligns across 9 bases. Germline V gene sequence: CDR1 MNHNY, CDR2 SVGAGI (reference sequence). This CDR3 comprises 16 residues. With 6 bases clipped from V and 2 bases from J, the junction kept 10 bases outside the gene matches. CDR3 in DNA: TGTGCCAGCAGCCCCTCCCACAGGGGGCGAAACACTGAAGCTTTCTTT. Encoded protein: CASSPSHRGRNTEAFF.

Here the CDR3 DNA reads TGTGCCATCAGTGATCTTACGGGGGACAGAACTTCGGACGCCACCACAGATACGCAGTATTTT. This translates into CAISDLTGDRTSDATTDTQYF. The V and J genes are TRBV10-3 and TRBJ2-3; TRBD1 might be the D (7 bases). Trimming shortened V by 3 bases and J by 2 bases, and 30 bases separated the two germline ends. Germline CDR1 and CDR2: ENHRY and SYGVKD. The CDR3 is made up of 21 amino acids.

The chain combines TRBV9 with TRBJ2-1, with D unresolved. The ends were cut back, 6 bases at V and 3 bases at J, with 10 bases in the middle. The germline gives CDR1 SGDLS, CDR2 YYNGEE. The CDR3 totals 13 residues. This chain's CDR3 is CASNIGDYNEQFF. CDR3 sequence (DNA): TGTGCCAGCAATATTGGGGACTACAATGAGCAGTTCTTC.

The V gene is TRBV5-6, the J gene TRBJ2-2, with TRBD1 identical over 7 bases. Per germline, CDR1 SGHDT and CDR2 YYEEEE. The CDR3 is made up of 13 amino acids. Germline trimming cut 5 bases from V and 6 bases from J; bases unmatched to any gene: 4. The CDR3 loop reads CASSLDRAGELFF. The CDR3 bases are TGTGCCAGCAGTCTTGACAGGGCCGGGGAGCTGTTTTTT.

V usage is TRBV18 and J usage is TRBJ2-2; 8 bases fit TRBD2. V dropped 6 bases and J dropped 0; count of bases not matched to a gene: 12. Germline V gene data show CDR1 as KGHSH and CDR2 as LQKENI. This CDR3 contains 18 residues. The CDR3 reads CASSLGVAGQSNTGELFF. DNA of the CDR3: TGTGCCAGCTCCCTAGGGGTAGCGGGGCAATCGAACACCGGGGAGCTGTTTTTT.

This CDR3 reads CASSFGLDRQYF. In nucleotides, the CDR3 is TGTGCCAGCAGCTTCGGACTAGACAGGCAGTATTTT. J is TRBJ2-3 and V is TRBV11-3, with 7 bases aligning to TRBD2. Trimming at V came to 3 bases and at J to 11 bases, leaving 5 bases not matched to a gene. This CDR3 comprises 12 residues. Germline CDR1 is SGHNT and CDR2 is YENEEA. Based on the CDR3 plus reference TRBV11-3 and TRBJ2-3, the full variable domain is EAGVVQSPRYKIIEKKQPVAFWCNPISGHNTLYWYLQNLGQGPELLIRYENEEAVDDSQLPKDRFSAERLKGVDSTLKIQPAELGDSAVYLCASSFGLDRQYFGPGTRLTVL.

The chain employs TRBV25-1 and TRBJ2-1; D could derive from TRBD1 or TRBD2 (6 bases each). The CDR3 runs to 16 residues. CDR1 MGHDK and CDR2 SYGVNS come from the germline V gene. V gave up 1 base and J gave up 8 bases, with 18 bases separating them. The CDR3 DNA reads TGTGCCAGCAGTGAATCAGGGGCAGGTGGAGGGGATGAGCAGTTCTTC. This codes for CASSESGAGGGDEQFF. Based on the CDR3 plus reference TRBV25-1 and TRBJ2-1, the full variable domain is EADIYQTPRYLVIGTGKKITLECSQTMGHDKMYWYQQDPGMELHLIHYSYGVNSTEKGDLSSESTVSRIRTEHFPLTLESARPSHTSQYLCASSESGAGGGDEQFFGPGTRLTVL.

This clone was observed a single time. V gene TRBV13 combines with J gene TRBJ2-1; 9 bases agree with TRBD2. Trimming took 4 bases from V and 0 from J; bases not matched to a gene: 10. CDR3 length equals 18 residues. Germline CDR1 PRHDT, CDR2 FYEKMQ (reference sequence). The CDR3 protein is CASSSTTISGSSYNEQFF. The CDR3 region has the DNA TGTGCCAGCAGCTCAACGACCATTAGCGGGAGCTCCTACAATGAGCAGTTCTTC.

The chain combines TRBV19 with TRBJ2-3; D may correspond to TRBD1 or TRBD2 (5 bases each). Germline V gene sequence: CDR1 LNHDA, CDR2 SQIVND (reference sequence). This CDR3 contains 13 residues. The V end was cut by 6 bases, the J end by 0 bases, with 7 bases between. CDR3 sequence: CASRRDSTDTQYF. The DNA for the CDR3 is TGTGCCAGTAGAAGGGACAGCACAGATACGCAGTATTTT.

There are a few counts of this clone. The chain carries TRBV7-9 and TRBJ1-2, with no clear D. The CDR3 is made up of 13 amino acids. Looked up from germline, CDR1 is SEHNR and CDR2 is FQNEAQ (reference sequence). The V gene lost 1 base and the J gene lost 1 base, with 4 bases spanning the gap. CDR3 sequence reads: CASSLEINYGYTF. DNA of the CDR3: TGTGCCAGCAGCTTAGAAATTAACTATGGCTACACCTTC.